The T cell receptor beta chain described here comes from a study of cytomegalovirus exposure and HLA in healthy donors. General study findings and limits: It was 150 to 200 TCR beta chains that were listed as cytomegalovirus-associated. Later analysis revealed greater clonal expansion in HLA-associated TCR beta chains than in equally common others.

With 60 Vbeta and 13 Jbeta primers, the PCR was carried out. The assay was immunoSEQ multiplex PCR, and TCRdb's table has in-frame clones only and misses some. The sample includes approximately 130,000 clones, 70% to 80% seen only once; the top ten take less than 4%. This clone was detected once. Antigen specificity is unknown. Between the trimmed V and J ends, which lost 4 bases and 7 bases, there was a span of 14 bases. Germline V gene sequence: CDR1 LGHNA, CDR2 YNFKEQ. The CDR3 runs 14 residues. This TCR derives from a man between 25 and 39 years old in good health and CMV-seronegative. The sequenced sample consisted of PBMCs. The chain carries TRBV4-2 and TRBJ2-1; D may be TRBD2 (5 bases). CDR3: CASSPSGTRNEQFF. DNA of the CDR3: TGTGCCAGCAGCCCAAGCGGCACAAGGAATGAGCAGTTCTTC.